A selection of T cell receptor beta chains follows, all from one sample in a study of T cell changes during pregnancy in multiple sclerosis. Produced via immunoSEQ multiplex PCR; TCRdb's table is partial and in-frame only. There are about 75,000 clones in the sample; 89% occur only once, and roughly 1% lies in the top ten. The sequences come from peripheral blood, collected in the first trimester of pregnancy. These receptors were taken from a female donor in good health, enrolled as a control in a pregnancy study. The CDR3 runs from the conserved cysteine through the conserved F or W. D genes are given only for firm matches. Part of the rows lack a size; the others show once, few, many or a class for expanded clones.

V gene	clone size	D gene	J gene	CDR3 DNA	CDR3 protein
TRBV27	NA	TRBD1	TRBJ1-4	TGTGCCAGCAGTTTAAGACAGGGGGGTGAAAAACTGTTTTTT	CASSLRQGGEKLFF
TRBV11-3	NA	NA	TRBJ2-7	TGTGCCAGCAGCTTAGGGGCGGGACCGCACGAGCAGTACTTC	CASSLGAGPHEQYF
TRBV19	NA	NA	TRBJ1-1	TGTGCCAGTAGTATAGGGAGTCTGAACACTGAAGCTTTCTTT	CASSIGSLNTEAFF
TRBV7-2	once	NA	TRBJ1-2	TGTGCCAGCAGCTCCGACAGTAACTATGGCTACACCTTC	CASSSDSNYGYTF
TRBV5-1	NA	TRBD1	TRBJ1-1	TGCGCCAGCAGCTTGGTAGGGACAGTATTAGTGAACACTGAAGCTTTCTTT	CASSLVGTVLVNTEAFF
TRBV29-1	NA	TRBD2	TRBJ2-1	TGCAGGGCCGGGACTAGCATAATAGAGCAGTTCTTC	CRAGTSIIEQFF
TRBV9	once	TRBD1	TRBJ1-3	TGTGCCAGCAGCGTACGGGACAGGGCCTCTGGAAACACCATATATTTT	CASSVRDRASGNTIYF
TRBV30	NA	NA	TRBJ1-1	TGTGCCTGGGAAGTTGCGGCGAACACTGAAGCTTTCTTT	CAWEVAANTEAFF
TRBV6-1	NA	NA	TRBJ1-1	TGTGCCAGCAGATCACAGGGAGAAATCGTCACTGAAGCTTTCTTT	CASRSQGEIVTEAFF
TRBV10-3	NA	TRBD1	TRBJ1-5	TGTGCCATCAGTGAGAGAGGGGGCGATAATCAGCCCCAGCATTTT	CAISERGGDNQPQHF
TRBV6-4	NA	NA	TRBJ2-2	TGTGCCAGCAGCCCGGGACATTTTGAGACAAACACCGGGGAGCTGTTTTTT	CASSPGHFETNTGELFF